Here is one TCR beta chain with its context. The antigen remains unidentified. The TCR beta cDNA libraries carried unique molecular identifiers. TCRdb processed the PCR reads anew with MiXCR; each CDR3 protein has one entry. Among 150,000 to 200,000 distinct CDR3 sequences listed, roughly 34% were seen once. The data are from a study of post-analysis software for immune sequencing data. Findings and limits, study-wide: The F measure placed samples prepared in the same batch into strongly shared clusters.

J lost 5 bases, V lost 7 bases, and 7 bases had no gene match. CDR3 size: 15 residues. Germline V gene data show CDR1 as MNHNY and CDR2 as SVGAGI (reference sequence). The sequenced sample was blood, obtained after autologous hematopoietic stem cell transplantation. The rearrangement joins TRBV6-6 to TRBJ2-5, with 13 nucleotides matching TRBD2. This clonotype was obtained from a girl aged 10 to 17 with multiple sclerosis. CDR3 loop: CASTRTSGRAETQYF. The DNA of the CDR3 is TGTGCCAGCACCCGGACTAGCGGGAGAGCCGAGACCCAGTACTTC.